Each of the 10 T cell receptor beta chains below was sequenced from the same sample in a study of T cell repertoires in cytomegalovirus infection. TCRdb passed the reads through MiXCR, listing each CDR3 protein once. The table has about 530,000 distinct CDR3 sequences, less than 30% seen once. The sequenced material came from PBMCs. All receptors come from a human donor in good health (CMV status not recorded). Some clones in this sample may be carry-over from other donors' samples.

The chain has TRBV6-6 and TRBJ1-3, with 8 nucleotides matching TRBD1. V trimming: 4 bases; J trimming: 5 bases; junction bases outside the gene matches: 10. Germline V gives CDR1 MNHNY, CDR2 SVGAGI (reference sequence). This CDR3 contains 16 residues. Here the CDR3 reads CASSSDPRGQRNTIYF. The CDR3 DNA reads TGTGCCAGCAGTTCTGACCCCAGGGGGCAAAGAAACACCATATATTTT.

The chain employs TRBV6-5 and TRBJ1-1; the match to TRBD1 covers 7 bases. Germline CDR1 reads MNHEY; CDR2 reads SVGAGI. This CDR3 is built from 13 residues. Trimming removed 5 bases from V and 6 bases from J; junction bases left unmatched: 6. Here the CDR3 DNA reads TGTGCCAGCAGTGGACAGCAGGGGGCTGAAGCTTTCTTT. Its translation: CASSGQQGAEAFF.

This clonotype was counted a single time. The J gene is TRBJ2-7, the V gene TRBV6-2 or TRBV6-3, with D possibly matching TRBD1 (5 bases). Trimming shortened V by 2 bases and J by 3 bases, and 8 bases separated the two germline ends. Germline CDR1 reads MNHEY; CDR2 reads SVGEGT. CDR3 size: 13 residues. The CDR3 nucleotides are TGTGCCAGCAGTTACGGACAAGTCTACGAGCAGTACTTC. Its protein is CASSYGQVYEQYF.

The table lists this clonotype with many counts. The rearrangement joins TRBV7-6 to TRBJ2-3; D may be TRBD2 (6 bases). This CDR3 comprises 16 residues. V lost 1 base, J lost 0 bases, and 11 bases lay in between. Germline lookup yields CDR1 SGHVS and CDR2 FNYEAQ. The CDR3 spells CASSLGSGTSTDTQYF. CDR3 bases: TGTGCCAGCAGCTTAGGTTCCGGGACTAGCACAGATACGCAGTATTTT.

Ten or more counts support this clonotype. The chain recombines TRBV7-2 with TRBJ2-1, with 11 bases lining up with TRBD2. J gave up 4 bases and V 1 base, and 3 bases lay outside the gene matches. Germline lookup yields CDR1 SGHTA and CDR2 FQGNSA. The CDR3 totals 16 residues. The CDR3 loop is CASSLVGTSGYNEQFF. CDR3 nucleotide sequence: TGTGCCAGCAGCTTAGTCGGGACTAGCGGATACAATGAGCAGTTCTTC.

This clonotype has a handful of counts. This sequence joins TRBV19 and TRBJ2-7, with 11 bases lining up with TRBD1. The germline gives CDR1 LNHDA, CDR2 SQIVND (reference sequence). CDR3 length: 14 residues. J lost 3 bases, V lost 4 bases, and 2 bases had no gene match. The CDR3 DNA follows: TGTGCCAGTAGTACGGGACAGGGGGACTACGAGCAGTACTTC. The encoded protein is CASSTGQGDYEQYF.

This clonotype was detected many times. This chain uses TRBV7-8 with TRBJ2-1, with 8 bases identical to TRBD2. The CDR3 has 16 amino acids. CDR1 SGHVS and CDR2 FQNEAQ come from the germline V gene. Trimming removed 5 bases from V and 3 bases from J; junction bases left unmatched: 9. The CDR3 sequence is CASSPPVAGGYNEQFF. CDR3 coding DNA: TGTGCCAGCAGCCCCCCGGTTGCGGGAGGCTACAATGAGCAGTTCTTC.

This clonotype came up many times. This rearrangement joins TRBV7-2 to TRBJ2-5, with 11 nucleotides matching TRBD2. Losses at the gene ends were 5 bases for V and 5 bases for J; bases not matched to a gene: 7. The CDR3 runs 15 residues. The V gene's germline CDR1 is SGHTA and CDR2 FQGNSA. The CDR3 DNA reads as TGTGCCAGCAGCGCCGGACTAGCGGGTCAGGAGACCCAGTACTTC. Residues: CASSAGLAGQETQYF.

V gene TRBV7-2 combines with J gene TRBJ2-1, with D possibly TRBD2 on 6 matching bases. V was clipped by 5 bases and J by 4 bases, with 18 bases between them. From germline, CDR1 is SGHTA and CDR2 FQGNSA. CDR3 length equals 16 residues. CDR3 residues: CASSRGGSGRYNEQFF. CDR3 nucleotide sequence: TGTGCCAGCAGCCGCGGAGGGAGCGGGCGTTACAATGAGCAGTTCTTC. Based on the CDR3 plus reference TRBV7-2 and TRBJ2-1, the full variable domain is GAGVSQSPSNKVTEKGKDVELRCDPISGHTALYWYRQSLGQGLEFLIYFQGNSAPDKSGLPSDRFSAERTGGSVSTLTIQRTQQEDSAVYLCASSRGGSGRYNEQFFGPGTRLTVL.

The V and J genes are TRBV9 and TRBJ2-7; D might be TRBD2 (6 bases). Trimming pared 0 bases from V and 2 bases from J, leaving 18 bases between. Germline loops: CDR1 SGDLS, CDR2 YYNGEE. This CDR3 has 17 residues. The CDR3 is CASSVGASAEGTYEQYF. The CDR3 DNA reads TGTGCCAGCAGCGTAGGGGCTAGCGCCGAGGGGACCTACGAGCAGTACTTC.